This record looks at one TCR beta chain sequence and its context. Clones were read by immunoSEQ multiplex PCR, and TCRdb kept only the in-frame ones, dropping some. The profile covers more than 1,200,000 clones, with approximately 98.5% appearing a single time and roughly 0.36% taken by the ten largest. The CDR3 covers 14 residues. V lost 7 bases and J lost 2, with 12 bases in between. Germline values: CDR1 SNHLY, CDR2 FYNNEI. These data belong to a study of shared clonotypes between healthy human individuals. This chain uses TRBV2 with TRBJ1-5; D not certain. What was sequenced was naive CD4+ T cells sorted from blood. As for subset: CD45RA+ positively selected. This TCR was sampled from a man aged 25 to 45 in good health. The CDR3: CASKGNSRNQPQHF. The DNA for the CDR3 is TGTGCCAGCAAAGGGAACAGCCGCAATCAGCCCCAGCATTTT.